The 6 T cell receptor beta chains below were found in one sample sequenced in a study of blood T cell repertoires in COVID-19. Assay used: immunoSEQ multiplex PCR; TCRdb lists only in-frame clones, some missing. The sample lists roughly 66,000 clones, roughly 80% occurring once. Sequenced: peripheral blood. The receptors were sampled from a man in his 60s with acute or convalescent COVID-19.

This clone was observed once. V and J are TRBV19 and TRBJ2-3; 13 nucleotides align to TRBD2. The CDR3 consists of 16 residues. V lost 5 bases, J lost 5 bases, and 7 bases stayed unmatched. Germline CDR1 reads LNHDA; CDR2 reads SQIVND (reference sequence). CDR3 sequence reads: CASSFGLAGVGDTQYF. In nucleotides, the CDR3 is TGTGCCAGTAGTTTCGGACTAGCGGGGGTCGGAGATACGCAGTATTTT. The whole variable domain, remainder taken from reference TRBV19 and TRBJ2-3, is DGGITQSPKYLFRKEGQNVTLSCEQNLNHDAMYWYRQDPGQGLRLIYYSQIVNDFQKGDIAEGYSVSREKKESFPLTVTSAQKNPTAFYLCASSFGLAGVGDTQYFGPGTRLTVL.

V and J are TRBV18 and TRBJ2-5; tentative D call: TRBD1 (5 bases). Germline loops: CDR1 KGHSH, CDR2 LQKENI. This CDR3 is 15 amino acids long. V was clipped by 0 bases and J by 1 base, with 9 bases between them. Here the CDR3 reads CASSPPQGSQETQYF. CDR3 bases: TGTGCCAGCTCACCACCCCAGGGATCCCAAGAGACCCAGTACTTC.

The chain recombines TRBV19 with TRBJ2-1, with 9 bases lining up with TRBD1. The CDR3 totals 17 residues. Germline assignment: CDR1 LNHDA and CDR2 SQIVND (reference sequence). J lost 3 bases, V lost 5 bases, and 11 bases had no gene match. CDR3 in amino acids: CASSARTGVGVYNEQFF. Here the CDR3 DNA reads TGTGCCAGTAGTGCCCGGACAGGGGTCGGGGTCTACAATGAGCAGTTCTTC.

This chain connects TRBV7-9 to TRBJ1-2; a possible D gene is TRBD1 (6 bases). Germline CDR1 SEHNR, CDR2 FQNEAQ (reference sequence). This CDR3 region has 13 residues. V was clipped by 4 bases and J by 7 bases, with 13 bases between them. CDR3 DNA sequence: TGTGCCAGCAGCTCGTTACAGGGCAGTGGCTACACCTTC. It translates to CASSSLQGSGYTF.

This clone was recorded once. V is TRBV2 and J is TRBJ2-7; 13 bases agree with TRBD2. Germline CDR1 reads SNHLY; CDR2 reads FYNNEI. The CDR3 loop spans 14 amino acids. The V gene end was trimmed by 8 bases and the J gene end by 7 bases; junction bases not matched to a gene: 8. CDR3 sequence: CASQLRTSGGEQYV. DNA for the CDR3: TGTGCCAGCCAGCTTCGGACTAGCGGGGGAGAGCAGTACGTC.

In its sample, this clone was seen once. The CDR3, as DNA: TGTGCCACCAGTGATTTGGGCACCTCGCACCGCACAGATACGCAGTATTTT. This gives the protein CATSDLGTSHRTDTQYF. The rearrangement uses TRBV24-1 and TRBJ2-3; no clear D gene. The ends were cut back, 0 bases at V and 1 base at J, with 13 bases in the middle. This CDR3 comprises 17 residues. Germline V CDR1 and CDR2: KGHDR, SFDVKD.